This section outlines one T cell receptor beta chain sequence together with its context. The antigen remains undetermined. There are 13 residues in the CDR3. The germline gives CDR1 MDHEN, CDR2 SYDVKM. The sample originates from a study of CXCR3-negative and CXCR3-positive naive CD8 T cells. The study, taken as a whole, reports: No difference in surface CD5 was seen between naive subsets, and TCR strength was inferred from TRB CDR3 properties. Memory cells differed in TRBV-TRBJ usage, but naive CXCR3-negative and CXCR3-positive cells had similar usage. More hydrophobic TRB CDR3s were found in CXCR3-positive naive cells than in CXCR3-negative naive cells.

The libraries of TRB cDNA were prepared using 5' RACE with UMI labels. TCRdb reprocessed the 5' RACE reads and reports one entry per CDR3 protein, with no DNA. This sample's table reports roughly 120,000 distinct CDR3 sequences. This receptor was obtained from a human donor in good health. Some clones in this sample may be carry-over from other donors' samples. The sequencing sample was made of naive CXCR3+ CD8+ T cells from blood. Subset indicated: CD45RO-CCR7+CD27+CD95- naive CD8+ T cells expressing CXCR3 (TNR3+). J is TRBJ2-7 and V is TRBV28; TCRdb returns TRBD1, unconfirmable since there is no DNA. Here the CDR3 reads CASSAGQGSEQYF.